This TCR beta chain was identified during a study of OX40 agonist ivuxolimab in advanced cancers. TCRdb's copy holds only in-frame clones and misses some; the assay was immunoSEQ multiplex PCR. The sample includes tens of thousands of clones, 90% of them seen just once. This TCR came from an adult with an advanced solid tumor such as melanoma, head and neck, liver or kidney cancer. The starting material was CD4+ or CD8+ T cells sorted from blood, obtained in a trial of the OX40 agonist ivuxolimab.

The CDR3 sequence: CASSQGPGLLSYEQYF. CDR3 DNA: TGCGCCAGCAGCCAAGGCCCAGGACTTCTCTCCTACGAGCAGTACTTC. The V call is TRBV4-1, the J call TRBJ2-7, with D possibly matching TRBD2 (5 bases). The CDR3 spans 16 residues. V lost 1 base and J lost 0, with 13 bases in between. CDR1 and CDR2 from the germline V gene are MGHRA and YSYEKL.